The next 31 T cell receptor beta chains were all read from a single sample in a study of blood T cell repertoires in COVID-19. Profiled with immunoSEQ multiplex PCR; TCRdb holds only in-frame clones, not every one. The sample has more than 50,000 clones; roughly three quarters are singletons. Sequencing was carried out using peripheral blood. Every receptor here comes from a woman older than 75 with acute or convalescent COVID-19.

DNA of the CDR3: TGCGCCAGCAGCCAAGTAGGATATGGGACAGGGAGAACAGATACGCAGTATTTT. Residues: CASSQVGYGTGRTDTQYF. The V gene is TRBV4-1, the J gene TRBJ2-3; TRBD1 agrees at 9 bases. The CDR3 extends over 18 amino acids. CDR1 is MGHRA and CDR2 is YSYEKL in the germline V gene. V dropped 1 base and J dropped 3; count of bases not matched to a gene: 11.

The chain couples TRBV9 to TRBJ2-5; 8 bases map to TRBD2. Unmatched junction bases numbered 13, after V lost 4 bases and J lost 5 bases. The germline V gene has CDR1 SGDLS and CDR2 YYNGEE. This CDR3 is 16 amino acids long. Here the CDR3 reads CASSTGLAGNGETQYF. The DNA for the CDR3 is TGTGCCAGCAGCACGGGTCTAGCGGGTAATGGCGAGACCCAGTACTTC.

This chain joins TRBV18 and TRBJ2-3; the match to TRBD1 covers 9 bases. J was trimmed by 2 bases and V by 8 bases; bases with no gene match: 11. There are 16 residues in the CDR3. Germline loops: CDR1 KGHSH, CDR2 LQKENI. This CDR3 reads CASRRDRALYTDTQYF. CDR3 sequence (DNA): TGTGCCAGCCGCCGGGACAGGGCTCTTTACACAGATACGCAGTATTTT. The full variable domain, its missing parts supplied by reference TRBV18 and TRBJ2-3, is NAGVMQNPRHLVRRRGQEARLRCSPMKGHSHVYWYRQLPEEGLKFMVYLQKENIIDESGMPKERFSAEFPKEGPSILRIQQVVRGDSAAYFCASRRDRALYTDTQYFGPGTRLTVL.

CDR3 nucleotides: TGTGCCAGCAGCCTCCCCCTTTTGATAGCGGGAGAAGAGACCCAGTACTTC. Its translation: CASSLPLLIAGEETQYF. The chain links TRBV5-4 to TRBJ2-5; 9 bases agree with TRBD2. V was pared by 4 bases and J by 3 bases, with 13 bases of the junction left unmatched. Germline V gene sequence: CDR1 SGHNT, CDR2 YYREEE (reference sequence). This CDR3 region has 17 residues.

The CDR3 protein is CASSPPPGYSTDTQYF. CDR3 coding DNA: TGTGCCAGCAGTCCCCCCCCGGGGTATTCCACAGATACGCAGTATTTT. The chain links TRBV6-2 or TRBV6-3 to TRBJ2-3, with D perhaps TRBD2 (5 bases). The CDR3 covers 16 residues. V lost 5 bases to trimming and J lost 2 bases, with 17 bases between them. Germline V gives CDR1 MNHEY, CDR2 SVGEGT.

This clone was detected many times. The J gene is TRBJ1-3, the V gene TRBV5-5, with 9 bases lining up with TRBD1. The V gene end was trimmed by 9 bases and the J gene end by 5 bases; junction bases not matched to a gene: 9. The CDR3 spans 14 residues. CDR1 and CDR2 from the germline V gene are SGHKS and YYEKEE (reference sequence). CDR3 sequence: CAKPRQGVRNTIYF. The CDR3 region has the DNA TGTGCCAAACCTCGACAGGGGGTTCGAAACACCATATATTTT. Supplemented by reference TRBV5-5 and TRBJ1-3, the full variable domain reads DAGVTQSPTHLIKTRGQQVTLRCSPISGHKSVSWYQQVLGQGPQFIFQYYEKEERGRGNFPDRFSARQFPNYSSELNVNALLLGDSALYLCAKPRQGVRNTIYFGEGSWLTVV.

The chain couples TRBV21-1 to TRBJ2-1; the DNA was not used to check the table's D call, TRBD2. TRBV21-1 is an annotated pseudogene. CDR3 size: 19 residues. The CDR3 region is CASSLRGTSGQRGYNEQFF. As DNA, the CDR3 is TGTGCCAGCAGCCTTAGGGGGACTAGCGGCCAAAGGGGGTACAATGAGCAGTTCTTC.

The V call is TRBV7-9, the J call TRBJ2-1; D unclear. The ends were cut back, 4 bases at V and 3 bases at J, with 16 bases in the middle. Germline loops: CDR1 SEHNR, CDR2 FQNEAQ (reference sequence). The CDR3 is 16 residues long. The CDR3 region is CASSSITSANYNEQFF. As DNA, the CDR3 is TGTGCCAGCAGCTCCATAACAAGCGCGAACTACAATGAGCAGTTCTTC.

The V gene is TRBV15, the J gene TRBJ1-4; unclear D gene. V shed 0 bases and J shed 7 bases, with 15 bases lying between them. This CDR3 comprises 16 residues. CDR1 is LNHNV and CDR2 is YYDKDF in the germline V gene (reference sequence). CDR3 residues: CATSRDGGSWAEKLFF. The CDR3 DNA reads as TGTGCCACCAGCAGAGATGGTGGTTCTTGGGCTGAAAAACTGTTTTTT.

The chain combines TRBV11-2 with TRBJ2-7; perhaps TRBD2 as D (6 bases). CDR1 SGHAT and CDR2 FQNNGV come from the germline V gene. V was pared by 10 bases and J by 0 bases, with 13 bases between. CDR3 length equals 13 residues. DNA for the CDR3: TGTGCCACCGGAGGGAGGAGCTCCTACGAGCAGTACTTC. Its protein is CATGGRSSYEQYF.

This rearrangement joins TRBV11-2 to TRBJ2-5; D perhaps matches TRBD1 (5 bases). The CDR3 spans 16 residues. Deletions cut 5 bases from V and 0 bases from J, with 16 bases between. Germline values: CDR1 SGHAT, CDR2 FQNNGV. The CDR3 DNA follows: TGTGCCAGCAGCACCACCAGGGTAGGGCACCAAGAGACCCAGTACTTC. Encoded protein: CASSTTRVGHQETQYF.

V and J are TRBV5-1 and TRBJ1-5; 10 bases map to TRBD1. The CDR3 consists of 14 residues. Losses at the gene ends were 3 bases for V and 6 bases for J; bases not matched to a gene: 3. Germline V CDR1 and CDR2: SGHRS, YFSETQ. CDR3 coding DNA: TGCGCCAGCAGCTCGACAGGGGGCCGTCAGCCCCAGCATTTT. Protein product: CASSSTGGRQPQHF.

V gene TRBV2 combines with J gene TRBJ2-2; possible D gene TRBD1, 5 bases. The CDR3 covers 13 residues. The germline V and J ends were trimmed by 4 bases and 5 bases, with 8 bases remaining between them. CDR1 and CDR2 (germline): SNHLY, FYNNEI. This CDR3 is CASSVQETGELFF. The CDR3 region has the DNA TGTGCCAGCAGTGTACAGGAAACCGGGGAGCTGTTTTTT.

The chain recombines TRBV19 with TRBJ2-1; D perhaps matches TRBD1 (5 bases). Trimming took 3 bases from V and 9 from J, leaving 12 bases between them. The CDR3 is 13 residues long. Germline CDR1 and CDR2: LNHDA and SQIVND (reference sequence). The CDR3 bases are TGTGCCAGTAGTATGGCAGGGCGGATTGAGCAGTTCTTC. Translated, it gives CASSMAGRIEQFF. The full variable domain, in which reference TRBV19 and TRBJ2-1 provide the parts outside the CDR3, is DGGITQSPKYLFRKEGQNVTLSCEQNLNHDAMYWYRQDPGQGLRLIYYSQIVNDFQKGDIAEGYSVSREKKESFPLTVTSAQKNPTAFYLCASSMAGRIEQFFGPGTRLTVL.

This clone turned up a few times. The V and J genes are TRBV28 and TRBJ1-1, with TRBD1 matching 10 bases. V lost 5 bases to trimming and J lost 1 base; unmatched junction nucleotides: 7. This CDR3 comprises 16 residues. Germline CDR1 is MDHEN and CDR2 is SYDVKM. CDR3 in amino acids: CASSDPRQGANTEAFF. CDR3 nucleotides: TGTGCCAGCAGTGACCCTCGACAGGGGGCGAACACTGAAGCTTTCTTT.

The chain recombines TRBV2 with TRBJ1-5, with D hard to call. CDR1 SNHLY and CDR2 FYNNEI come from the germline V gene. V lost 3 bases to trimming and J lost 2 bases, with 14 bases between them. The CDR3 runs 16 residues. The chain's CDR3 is CASSDASPVGNQPQHF. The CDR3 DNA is TGTGCCAGCAGTGACGCAAGCCCGGTCGGCAATCAGCCCCAGCATTTT. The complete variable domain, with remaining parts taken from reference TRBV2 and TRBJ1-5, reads EPEVTQTPSHQVTQMGQEVILRCVPISNHLYFYWYRQILGQKVEFLVSFYNNEISEKSEIFDDQFSVERPDGSNFTLKIRSTKLEDSAMYFCASSDASPVGNQPQHFGDGTRLSIL.

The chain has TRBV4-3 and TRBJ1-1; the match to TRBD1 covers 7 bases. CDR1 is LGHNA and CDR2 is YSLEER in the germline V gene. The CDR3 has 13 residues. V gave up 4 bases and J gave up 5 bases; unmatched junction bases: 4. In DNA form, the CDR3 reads TGCGCCAGCAGCCCTTACAGGGGAACTGAAGCTTTCTTT. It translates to CASSPYRGTEAFF.

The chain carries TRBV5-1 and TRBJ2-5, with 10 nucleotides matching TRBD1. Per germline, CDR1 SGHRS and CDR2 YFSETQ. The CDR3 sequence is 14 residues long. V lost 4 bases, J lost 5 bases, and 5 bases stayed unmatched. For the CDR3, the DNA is TGCGCCAGCAGCCCAGGGACAGGGGTTGAGACCCAGTACTTC. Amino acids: CASSPGTGVETQYF.

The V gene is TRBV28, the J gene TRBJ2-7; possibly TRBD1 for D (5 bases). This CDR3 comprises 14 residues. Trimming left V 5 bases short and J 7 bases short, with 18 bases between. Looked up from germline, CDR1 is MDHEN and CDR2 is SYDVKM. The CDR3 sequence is CASSKGNSLWEQYF. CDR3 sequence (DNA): TGTGCCAGCAGTAAGGGGAATTCTCTATGGGAGCAGTACTTC.

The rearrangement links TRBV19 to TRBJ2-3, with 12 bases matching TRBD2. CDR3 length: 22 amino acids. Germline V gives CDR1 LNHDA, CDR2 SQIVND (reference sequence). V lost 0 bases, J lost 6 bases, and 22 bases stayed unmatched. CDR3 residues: CASSIDPLGGHGFGTSGDTQYF. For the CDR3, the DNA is TGTGCCAGTAGTATAGACCCCTTAGGGGGGCACGGTTTTGGGACTAGCGGGGATACGCAGTATTTT.

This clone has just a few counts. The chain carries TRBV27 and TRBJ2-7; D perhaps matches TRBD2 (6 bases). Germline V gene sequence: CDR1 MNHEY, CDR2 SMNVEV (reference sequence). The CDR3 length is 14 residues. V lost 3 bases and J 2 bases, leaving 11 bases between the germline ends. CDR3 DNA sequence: TGTGCCAGCAGTTTCAGACGGGAGACCTACGAGCAGTACTTC. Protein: CASSFRRETYEQYF.

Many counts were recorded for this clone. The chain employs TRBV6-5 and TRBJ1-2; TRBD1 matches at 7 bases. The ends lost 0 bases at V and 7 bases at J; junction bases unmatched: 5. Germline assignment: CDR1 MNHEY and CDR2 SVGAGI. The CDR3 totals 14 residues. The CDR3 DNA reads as TGTGCCAGCAGTTACTCAACAGGGGACGCTGGCTACACCTTC. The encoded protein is CASSYSTGDAGYTF.

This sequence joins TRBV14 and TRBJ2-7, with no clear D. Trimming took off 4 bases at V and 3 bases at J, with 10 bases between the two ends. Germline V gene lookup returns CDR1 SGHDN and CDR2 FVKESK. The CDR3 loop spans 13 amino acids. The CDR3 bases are TGTGCCAGCAGCCTACTAAGCTTCTACGAGCAGTACTTC. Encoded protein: CASSLLSFYEQYF.

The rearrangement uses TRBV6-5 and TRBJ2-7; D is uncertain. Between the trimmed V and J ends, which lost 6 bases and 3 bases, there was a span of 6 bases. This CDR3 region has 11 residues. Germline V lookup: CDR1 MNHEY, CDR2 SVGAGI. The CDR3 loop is CASRADYEQYF. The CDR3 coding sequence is TGTGCCAGCAGGGCAGACTACGAGCAGTACTTC.

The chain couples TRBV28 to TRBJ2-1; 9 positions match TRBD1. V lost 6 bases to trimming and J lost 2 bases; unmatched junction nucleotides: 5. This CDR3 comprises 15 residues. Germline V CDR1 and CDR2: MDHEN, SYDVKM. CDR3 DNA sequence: TGTGCCAGCAGACCCGGGACAGGGACCTACAATGAGCAGTTCTTC. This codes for CASRPGTGTYNEQFF.

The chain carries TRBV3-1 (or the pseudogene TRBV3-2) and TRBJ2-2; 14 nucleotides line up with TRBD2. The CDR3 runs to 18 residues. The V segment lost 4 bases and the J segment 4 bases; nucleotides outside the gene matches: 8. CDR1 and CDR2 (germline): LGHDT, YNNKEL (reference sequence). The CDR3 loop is CASSPGLAGESSTGELFF. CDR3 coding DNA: TGTGCCAGCAGCCCGGGACTAGCGGGAGAGTCGAGCACCGGGGAGCTGTTTTTT.

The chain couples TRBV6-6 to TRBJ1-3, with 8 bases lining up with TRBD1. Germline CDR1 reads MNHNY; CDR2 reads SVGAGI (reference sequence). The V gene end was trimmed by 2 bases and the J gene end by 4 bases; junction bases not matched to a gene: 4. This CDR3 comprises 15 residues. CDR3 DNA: TGTGCCAGCAGTTACCATACAGGGGGAGGAAACACCATATATTTT. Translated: CASSYHTGGGNTIYF.

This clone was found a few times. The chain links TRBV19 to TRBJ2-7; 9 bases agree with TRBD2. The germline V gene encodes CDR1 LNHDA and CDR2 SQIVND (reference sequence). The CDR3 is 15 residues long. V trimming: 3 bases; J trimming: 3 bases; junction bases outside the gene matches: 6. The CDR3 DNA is TGTGCCAGTAGTATCCCCGGGCGGGAGGGCTACGAGCAGTACTTC. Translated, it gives CASSIPGREGYEQYF.

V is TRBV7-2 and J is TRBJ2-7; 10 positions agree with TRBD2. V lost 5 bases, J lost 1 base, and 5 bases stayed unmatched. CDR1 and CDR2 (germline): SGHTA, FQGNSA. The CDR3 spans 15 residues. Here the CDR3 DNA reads TGTGCCAGCAGCCCCGCTAGCGGGAGATCCTACGAGCAGTACTTC. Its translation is CASSPASGRSYEQYF. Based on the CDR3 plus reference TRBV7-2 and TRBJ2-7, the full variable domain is GAGVSQSPSNKVTEKGKDVELRCDPISGHTALYWYRQSLGQGLEFLIYFQGNSAPDKSGLPSDRFSAERTGGSVSTLTIQRTQQEDSAVYLCASSPASGRSYEQYFGPGTRLTVT.

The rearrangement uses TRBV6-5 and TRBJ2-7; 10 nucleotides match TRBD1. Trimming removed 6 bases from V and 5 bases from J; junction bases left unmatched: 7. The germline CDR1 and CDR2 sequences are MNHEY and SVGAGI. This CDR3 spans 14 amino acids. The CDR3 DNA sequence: TGTGCCAGCAGCCACTGGACAGGGGGTCACGAGCAGTACTTC. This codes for CASSHWTGGHEQYF.

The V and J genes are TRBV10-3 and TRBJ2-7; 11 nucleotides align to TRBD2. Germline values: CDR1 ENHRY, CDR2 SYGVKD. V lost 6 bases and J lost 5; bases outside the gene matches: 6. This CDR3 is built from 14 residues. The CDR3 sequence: CAIRGLAGYDEQYF. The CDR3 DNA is TGTGCCATCAGAGGACTAGCGGGCTATGACGAGCAGTACTTC.